The present T cell receptor beta chain was sequenced within a study of T cell responses to AZD1222 COVID-19 vaccine. Assay: immunoSEQ multiplex PCR; the TCRdb copy retains only in-frame clones and omits some. The data show around 160,000 clones, about 81% seen once. In regard to this clone: Its specificity is unknown.

Broader study findings: A reported finding is that nearly half of spike-specific TCRs target unmutated variant regions. Seropositive status at baseline applied to only five or six AZD1222 recipients. Only after the peak T cell response were repertoires sampled.

The source is an adult in good health. The material was peripheral blood, obtained on day 0 of MenACWY control vaccination.

CDR3 sequence reads: CASSQAVVNTIYF. CDR3 DNA sequence: TGTGCCAGCAGCCAGGCAGTTGTAAACACCATATATTTT. V is TRBV3-1 (or the pseudogene TRBV3-2) and J is TRBJ1-3; D unclear. The germline V gene has CDR1 LGHDT and CDR2 YNNKEL (reference sequence). The CDR3 has 13 residues. V lost 3 bases to trimming and J lost 6 bases, with 9 bases between them.